This TCR beta chain was documented in a study of blood T cells in healthy people across ages. Study-wide results and limits: While age rose, TCR beta diversity per million T cells dropped in a roughly linear way.

For the second PCR, which ran for about 7 to 12 cycles, a sample-barcoded 5' primer and a J-beta primer mix were used. MiXCR was run by TCRdb on the 5' RACE reads, yielding one entry per CDR3 protein. The table has some 790,000 distinct CDR3 sequences, 29% seen once. V shed 7 bases, J shed 4 bases, and the junction held 11 bases outside the gene matches. Germline V CDR1 and CDR2: MRHNA, SNTAGT. The CDR3 loop spans 16 amino acids. This clonotype occurred once. Its antigen is unknown. The missing conserved phenylalanine or tryptophan at the end of this CDR3 makes a read error likely. Sequencing was done on a sample of blood. V and J are TRBV6-4 and TRBJ1-2; 11 bases align to TRBD1. The sequence derives from a woman aged 80 or over in good health. The CDR3 here is CASTKGQGASCYGYTL. The DNA for the CDR3 is TGTGCCAGCACTAAAGGACAGGGGGCGAGCTGCTATGGCTACACCCTC.